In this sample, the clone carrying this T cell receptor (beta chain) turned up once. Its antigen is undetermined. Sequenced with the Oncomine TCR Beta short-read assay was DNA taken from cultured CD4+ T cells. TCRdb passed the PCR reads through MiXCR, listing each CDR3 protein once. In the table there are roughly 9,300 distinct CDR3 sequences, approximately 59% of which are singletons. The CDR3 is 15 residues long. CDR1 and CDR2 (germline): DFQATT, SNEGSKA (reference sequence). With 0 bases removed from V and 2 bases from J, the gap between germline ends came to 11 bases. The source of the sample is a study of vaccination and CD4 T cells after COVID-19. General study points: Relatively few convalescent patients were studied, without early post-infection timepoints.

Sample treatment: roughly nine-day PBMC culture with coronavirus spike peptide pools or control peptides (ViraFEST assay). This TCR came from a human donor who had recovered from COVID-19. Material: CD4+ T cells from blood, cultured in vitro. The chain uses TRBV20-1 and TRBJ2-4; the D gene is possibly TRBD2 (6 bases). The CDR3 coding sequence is TGCAGTGCTAGAGATGGAGGGAATCCCAAAAACATTCAGTACTTC. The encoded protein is CSARDGGNPKNIQYF.